This T cell receptor beta chain was obtained from a study of post-analysis software for immune sequencing data. About the study: The courses of disease that were included comprised relapsing-remitting, secondary progressive and progressive-relapsing multiple sclerosis.

TCR beta cDNA libraries included unique molecular identifiers. TCRdb passed the PCR reads through MiXCR, listing each CDR3 protein once. The sample records some 800,000 distinct CDR3 sequences, about 43% being singletons. Study outcomes and limitations: F measure grouped same-batch samples tightly together. Normalized Chao1 diversity was significantly lower in multiple sclerosis patients than in controls. TRBV segments more frequent in patients than in controls numbered roughly 5 and included TRBV5-6, TRBV5-1 and TRBV20-1.

Worth noting for this clonotype: The antigen is undetermined.

From germline, CDR1 is SGHVS and CDR2 FQNEAQ. The ends were cut back, 1 base at V and 11 bases at J, with 15 bases in the middle. CDR3 length: 15 residues. The sequence came from a girl aged 5 to 17 with multiple sclerosis. Sample: blood. The J gene is TRBJ1-6, the V gene TRBV7-8; no reliable D call. CDR3 residues: CASSLGPGSRTPLHF. The CDR3, as DNA: TGTGCCAGCAGCTTAGGCCCGGGCAGTAGGACACCCCTCCACTTT.